The entry that follows covers one T cell receptor beta chain sequence. What it binds is unknown. TCRdb's copy holds only in-frame clones and misses some; the assay was immunoSEQ multiplex PCR. The sample lists about 70,000 clones, 85% occurring once. The data were taken from a study of T cell responses to AZD1222 COVID-19 vaccine. V lost 6 bases to trimming and J lost 2 bases, with 17 bases between them. Per the germline V gene, CDR1 is MNHEY and CDR2 is SVGAGI. The CDR3 sequence is 15 residues long. Study findings and constraints: Vaccination with two AZD1222 doses was followed by a rise in Spike-specific TCR breadth and depth. In a largely white British group with more females than males, clonal diversity was possibly underestimated. Nearly half of spike-specific TCRs reportedly target variant regions that are unmutated in the B.1.351 and B.1.1.7 variants. Only five or six AZD1222 recipients tested seropositive at baseline.

This sequence originates from an adult in good health. This chain uses TRBV6-5 with TRBJ2-7; D is possibly TRBD1 (6 bases). The sample in question was peripheral blood, obtained on day 0 of AZD1222 vaccination. DNA of the CDR3: TGTGCCAGCAGACCTAACGACAGGCTTGCCTACGAGCAGTACTTC. This translates into CASRPNDRLAYEQYF.